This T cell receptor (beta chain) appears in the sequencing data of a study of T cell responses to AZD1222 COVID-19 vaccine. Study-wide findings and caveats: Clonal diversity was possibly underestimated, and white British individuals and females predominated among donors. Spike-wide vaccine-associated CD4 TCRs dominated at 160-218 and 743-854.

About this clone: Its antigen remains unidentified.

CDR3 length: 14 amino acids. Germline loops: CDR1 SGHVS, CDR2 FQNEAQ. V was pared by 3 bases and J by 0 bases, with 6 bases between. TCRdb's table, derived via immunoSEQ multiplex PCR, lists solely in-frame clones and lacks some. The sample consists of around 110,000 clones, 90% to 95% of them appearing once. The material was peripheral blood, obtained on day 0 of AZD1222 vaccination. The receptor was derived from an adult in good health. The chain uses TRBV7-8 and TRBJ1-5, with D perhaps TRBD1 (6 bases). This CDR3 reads CASSLGHSNQPQHF. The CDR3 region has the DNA TGTGCCAGCAGCTTGGGACATAGCAATCAGCCCCAGCATTTT.